This TCR beta chain emerged from a study of human T cells and chemical hapten exposure. Study background: Upper-back patches of 0.01% DPC were read at 6 days. TCR yields differed between samples (mainly from small differences in pooled library volume).

One entry per CDR3 protein results from TCRdb running MiXCR on the RACE reads. The sample lists roughly 250,000 distinct CDR3 sequences; roughly 8.9% were seen once. There are many counts of this clonotype. V was shortened by 0 bases and J by 3 bases, with 11 bases between the two germline ends. The CDR3 contains 15 residues. Looked up from germline, CDR1 is LNHNV and CDR2 is YYDKDF (reference sequence). Time point described: pre-sensitization, week 0. Described treatment: therapeutic diphenylcyclopropenone sensitization with weekly scalp DPC. Unfractionated whole blood served as the source for total RNA extraction.

The chain joins TRBV15 to TRBJ1-1; the D is unclear. The sample consisted of whole blood, taken in connection with sensitization to the hapten diphenylcyclopropenone (DPC). The TCR was taken from a woman in her thirties or forties with alopecia areata. Some clones in this sample may be carry-over from other donors' samples. As DNA, the CDR3 is TGTGCCACCAGCAGAGAGGCGCTATGGGACACTGAAGCTTTCTTT. Encoded protein: CATSREALWDTEAFF.